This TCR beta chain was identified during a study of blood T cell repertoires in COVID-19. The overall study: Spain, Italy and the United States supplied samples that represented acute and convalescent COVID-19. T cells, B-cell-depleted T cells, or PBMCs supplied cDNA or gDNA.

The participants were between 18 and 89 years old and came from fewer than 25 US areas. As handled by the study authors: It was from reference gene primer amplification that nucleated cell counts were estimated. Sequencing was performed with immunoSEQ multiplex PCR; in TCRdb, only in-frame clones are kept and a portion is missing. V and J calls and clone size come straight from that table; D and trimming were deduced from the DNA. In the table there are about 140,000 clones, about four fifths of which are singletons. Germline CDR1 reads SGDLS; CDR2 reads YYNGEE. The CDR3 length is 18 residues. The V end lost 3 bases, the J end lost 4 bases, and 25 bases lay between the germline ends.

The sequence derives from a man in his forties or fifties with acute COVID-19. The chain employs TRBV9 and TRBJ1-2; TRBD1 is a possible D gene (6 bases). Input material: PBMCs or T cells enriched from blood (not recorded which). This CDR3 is CASSGYSDRELESYGYTF. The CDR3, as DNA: TGTGCCAGCAGCGGTTACTCGGACAGAGAACTAGAAAGCTATGGCTACACCTTC.